This T cell receptor beta chain was recorded in a study of blood T cell repertoires in COVID-19. There are 11 residues in the CDR3. Trimming took 5 bases from V and 8 from J, leaving 9 bases between them. The germline V gene has CDR1 LNHDA and CDR2 SQIVND (reference sequence). Per the study methods: Amplification from reference gene primers served as the basis for estimated nucleated cell counts. The protocol was immunoSEQ multiplex PCR, while the TCRdb copy is restricted to in-frame clones and leaves out a portion. Clone size and the V and J calls come from that table; the DNA yielded D and trimming. The sample holds a few hundred thousand clones, roughly 86% seen once.

The origin of this receptor is a young woman who had recovered from COVID-19. This rearrangement joins TRBV19 to TRBJ1-2; maybe TRBD1 (5 bases). What was sequenced was peripheral blood. CDR3 nucleotides: TGTGCCAGTAGTCAGACAGTAGGCTACACCTTC. Its protein product is CASSQTVGYTF.